This T cell receptor beta chain was obtained from a study of blood T cell repertoires in COVID-19. Study background: From T cells, B-cell-depleted T cells, or PBMCs came the material, which was cDNA or gDNA.

The V gene end was trimmed by 3 bases and the J gene end by 0 bases; junction bases not matched to a gene: 2. The CDR3 consists of 15 residues. CDR1 is MNHEY, CDR2 SMNVEV, per germline (reference sequence). Participant age was roughly 18 to 90 years, and participants resided in 24 US areas. Allocation to cohorts depended on clinical history reported by the participants. Methods used by the authors: Reference gene primer amplification yielded estimated nucleated cell counts. Sequenced by immunoSEQ multiplex PCR; TCRdb stores in-frame clones only, minus some. The V and J calls and clone size come from that table; D and trimming were worked out from the DNA. The data show 150,000 to 200,000 clones, more than 75% seen once.

The receptor comes from a man aged 35 to 55 who had recovered from COVID-19. The chain links TRBV27 to TRBJ1-1, with 9 bases matching TRBD1. The source material was PBMCs or T cells enriched from blood (not recorded which). CDR3 protein: CASSFGQGLNTEAFF. The CDR3 DNA reads as TGTGCCAGCAGTTTTGGACAGGGGTTGAACACTGAAGCTTTCTTT.